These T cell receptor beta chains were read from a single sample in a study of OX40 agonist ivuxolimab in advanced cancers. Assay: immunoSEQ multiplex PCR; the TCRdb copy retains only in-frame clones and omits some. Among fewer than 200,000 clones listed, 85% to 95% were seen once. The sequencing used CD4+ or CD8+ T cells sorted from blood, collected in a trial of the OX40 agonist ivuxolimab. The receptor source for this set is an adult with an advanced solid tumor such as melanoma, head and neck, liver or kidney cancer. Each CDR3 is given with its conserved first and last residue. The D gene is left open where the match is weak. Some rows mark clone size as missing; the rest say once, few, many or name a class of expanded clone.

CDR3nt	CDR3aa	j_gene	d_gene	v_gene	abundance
TGTGCCAGCAGCTCGACGAGGGGGTCCTACAATGAGCAGTTCTTC	CASSSTRGSYNEQFF	TRBJ2-1	-	TRBV7-9	-
TGTGCCATCAGTGTGCAGGGAGGGAAAGAAGAGCAGTACTTC	CAISVQGGKEEQYF	TRBJ2-7	TRBD2	TRBV10-3	-
TGTGCCAGCCGCGCAGTCGGGAGGGGGGGAAGCGGCAATCAGCCCCAGCATTTT	CASRAVGRGGSGNQPQHF	TRBJ1-5	-	TRBV7-2	-
TGTGCCAGAGACCCCCCCAGCGAGGGGATCCCCTCTTACGAGCAGTACTTC	CARDPPSEGIPSYEQYF	TRBJ2-7	-	TRBV7-7	once
TGTGCCAGCAGCTTTGTGGGACTAGCGGGGGCTTGCACAGATACGCAGTATTTT	CASSFVGLAGACTDTQYF	TRBJ2-3	-	TRBV12-1	-
TGTGCCAGCAGCTTGCGTGGGACTAGCGGGGGGGTCTACAATGAGCAGTTCTTC	CASSLRGTSGGVYNEQFF	TRBJ2-1	TRBD2	TRBV5-4	-
TGCGCCAGCAGCTTGCCCTCAGATGAAAAACTGTTTTTT	CASSLPSDEKLFF	TRBJ1-4	-	TRBV5-1	-
TGTGCCAGCAGCGATACAGGCTTCCGAATGAACACTGAAGCTTTCTTT	CASSDTGFRMNTEAFF	TRBJ1-1	-	TRBV27	-
TGCGCCAGCAGCCAAGCCACCTACAGGAGGGAGGATCGTGGCTACACCTTC	CASSQATYRREDRGYTF	TRBJ1-2	-	TRBV4-1	-
TGTGCCAGCAGTTTTAGGAGGGCCCCTAACTATGGCTACACCTTC	CASSFRRAPNYGYTF	TRBJ1-2	-	TRBV28	-
TGTGCCAGCAGTTGGACGATGACAGGGGGCAGCGACGAGCAGTACTTC	CASSWTMTGGSDEQYF	TRBJ2-7	TRBD1	TRBV6-6	-
TGCGCCAGCAGCCCCATCCGGGGGGCAGGCACCGGGGAGCTGTTTTTT	CASSPIRGAGTGELFF	TRBJ2-2	-	TRBV5-1	-
TGTGCCAGCAAGGAGGGCCCTTCGAACACCGGGGAGCTGTTTTTT	CASKEGPSNTGELFF	TRBJ2-2	-	TRBV6-6	-
TGTGCCAGCAGTTCAGCCTTGGTGGTGGAAAAACTGTTTTTT	CASSSALVVEKLFF	TRBJ1-4	-	TRBV6-5	-
TGCGCCAGCAGCCCAAGAGCGGGAGGGAGCTCCTACGAGCAGTACTTC	CASSPRAGGSSYEQYF	TRBJ2-7	TRBD2	TRBV5-1	-
TGTGCCAGCAGCCCCGGGACTAGCAGAGACACAGATACGCAGTATTTT	CASSPGTSRDTDTQYF	TRBJ2-3	TRBD2	TRBV7-3	-